This T cell receptor beta chain was sequenced for a study of monozygotic twins with inflammatory bowel disease. During cDNA synthesis, UMIs that each contained a 6-nucleotide sample barcode were added by means of template switching. Both the TCRalpha cDNA and the TCRbeta cDNA were taken through two nested PCRs, lasting approximately 17 and 9 cycles. TCRdb re-called the 5' RACE reads; every CDR3 protein appears as one record, without DNA. In all, the sample yields some 89,000 distinct CDR3 sequences. Germline CDR1 is SGHTA and CDR2 is FQGNSA. This CDR3 spans 12 amino acids. This clonotype originated in a human donor with ulcerative colitis or Crohn's disease, or a healthy co-twin of an affected twin (not recorded which). This chain uses TRBV7-2 with TRBJ2-5. Source material: blood. CDR3 amino acids: CASSPDGETQYF.